This T cell receptor (beta chain) appears in the sequencing data of a study of CD8 T cells in ankylosing spondylitis. Deletions cut 5 bases from V and 9 bases from J, with 10 bases between. The CDR3 is made up of 11 amino acids. Per the germline V gene, CDR1 is SEHNR and CDR2 is FQNEAQ (reference sequence). TCRdb re-analysed the 5' RACE reads in MiXCR, keeping a single row per CDR3 protein. The table shows 200,000 to 300,000 distinct CDR3 sequences, with around 7.8% occurring only once. The study's findings and limits: Disease-linked clones reportedly concentrated significantly in matched ankylosing spondylitis synovial fluid. What appeared characteristic of ankylosing spondylitis blood was a TCR beta motif of under 10 highly homologous variants. Earlier authors reported some of these motif variants in reactive arthritis synovial fluid and blood.

Many counts were recorded for this clonotype. What it binds is unknown. What was sequenced was blood, either unsorted or a sorted T cell fraction (not recorded which). This sequence joins TRBV7-9 and TRBJ1-1; D unresolved. This TCR derives from a male donor with ankylosing spondylitis or in good health (not recorded which). The CDR3 DNA is TGTGCCAGCAGCCTCGGCGGGAAAGCTTTCTTT. Translated, it gives CASSLGGKAFF.